Below are 16 T cell receptor beta chains sequenced from a single sample in a study of control samples from healthy donors and cancer patients. Generated by immunoSEQ multiplex PCR, the TCRdb table keeps only in-frame clones and is missing some. Recorded for this sample: about 210,000 clones. Sequenced material: blood. The origin of the receptors is a woman under 40 in good health.

The J gene is TRBJ1-2, the V gene TRBV29-1; D perhaps matches TRBD1 (5 bases). This CDR3 region has 14 residues. Trimming cost V 0 bases and J 5 bases, with 13 bases left between them. Looked up from germline, CDR1 is SQVTM and CDR2 is ANQGSEA. The CDR3 spells CSVEDQDTGYGYTF. The CDR3 DNA reads as TGCAGCGTTGAAGATCAAGACACAGGATATGGCTACACCTTC.

V and J are TRBV6-5 and TRBJ2-3; 10 bases are shared with TRBD2. The V gene's germline CDR1 is MNHEY and CDR2 SVGAGI. The CDR3 runs to 13 residues. With 8 bases clipped from V and 4 bases from J, the junction kept 3 bases outside the gene matches. The CDR3 loop is CASSGTSADTQYF. CDR3 coding DNA: TGTGCCAGCTCCGGGACTAGCGCAGATACGCAGTATTTT.

This chain connects TRBV11-3 to TRBJ2-3; 13 bases are a match to TRBD2. V lost 7 bases, J lost 5 bases, and 15 bases stayed unmatched. This CDR3 comprises 18 residues. Germline CDR1 and CDR2: SGHNT and YENEEA. DNA of the CDR3: TGTGCCAGCAAACTTAGTACTAGCGGGGGGGCCGGCGAAGATACGCAGTATTTT. It encodes CASKLSTSGGAGEDTQYF.

The genes are TRBV18 and TRBJ1-4; no clear D. The V end was cut by 3 bases, the J end by 4 bases, with 12 bases between. The germline V gene has CDR1 KGHSH and CDR2 LQKENI. This CDR3 region has 15 residues. The DNA of the CDR3 is TGTGCCAGCTCACCGGGTGCGGGAGGTAATGAAAAACTGTTTTTT. Amino acids: CASSPGAGGNEKLFF.

The chain carries TRBV10-3 and TRBJ2-2, with 14 bases identical to TRBD2. With V trimmed by 10 bases and J by 3 bases, 4 bases remained unmatched. This CDR3 has 15 residues. Germline loops: CDR1 ENHRY, CDR2 SYGVKD. CDR3 sequence (DNA): TGTGCCACCGGGACTAGCGGGGGTCACACCGGGGAGCTGTTTTTT. Its protein is CATGTSGGHTGELFF.

This chain links TRBV6-5 with TRBJ1-1; D remains unclear. The CDR3 has 14 amino acids. In germline, CDR1 is MNHEY, CDR2 SVGAGI. Trimming took 7 bases from V and 4 from J, leaving 16 bases between them. For the CDR3, the DNA is TGTGCCAGCAATTCCGCGGTGTCACGCACTGAAGCTTTCTTT. Translating gives CASNSAVSRTEAFF.

This rearrangement joins TRBV28 to TRBJ2-5, with a weak D call TRBD2 (6 bases). The CDR3 spans 13 residues. Germline CDR1 and CDR2: MDHEN and SYDVKM. Trimming shortened V by 7 bases and J by 4 bases, and 13 bases separated the two germline ends. CDR3: CASIPGGLETQYF. Written as DNA, the CDR3 is TGTGCCAGCATTCCCGGGGGTCTAGAGACCCAGTACTTC. The full variable domain, in which reference TRBV28 and TRBJ2-5 provide the parts outside the CDR3, is DVKVTQSSRYLVKRTGEKVFLECVQDMDHENMFWYRQDPGLGLRLIYFSYDVKMKEKGDIPEGYSVSREKKERFSLILESASTNQTSMYLCASIPGGLETQYFGPGTRLLVL.

V gene TRBV4-1 combines with J gene TRBJ1-5, with a weak D call TRBD1 (5 bases). V lost 1 base to trimming and J lost 0 bases, with 13 bases between them. The germline CDR1 and CDR2 sequences are MGHRA and YSYEKL. The CDR3 consists of 17 residues. DNA of the CDR3: TGCGCCAGCAGCCAAGGGGGCAGTTTTTTTAGCAATCAGCCCCAGCATTTT. As protein: CASSQGGSFFSNQPQHF.

The rearrangement joins TRBV5-8 to TRBJ1-4; a weak D match, TRBD1 (5 bases). Trimming took off 3 bases at V and 8 bases at J, with 11 bases between the two ends. CDR1 is SGHTS, CDR2 YDEGEE, per germline. The CDR3 spans 13 residues. The CDR3 nucleotides are TGTGCCAGCAGCTCTAACAGGCACGAAAAACTGTTTTTT. Amino acid sequence: CASSSNRHEKLFF.

The chain recombines TRBV6-2 or TRBV6-3 with TRBJ1-6; TRBD1 agrees at 7 bases. The ends lost 0 bases at V and 6 bases at J; junction bases unmatched: 2. Germline V gene lookup returns CDR1 MNHEY and CDR2 SVGEGT. This CDR3 contains 15 residues. CDR3 sequence reads: CASSYSWDSNSPLHF. The CDR3 DNA is TGTGCCAGCAGTTACTCTTGGGACAGTAATTCACCCCTCCACTTT.

The J gene is TRBJ1-6, the V gene TRBV6-5; D is uncertain. The germline CDR1 and CDR2 sequences are MNHEY and SVGAGI. V dropped 4 bases and J dropped 7 bases, with 2 bases sitting between them. The CDR3 totals 11 residues. The chain's CDR3 is CASSLNSPLHF. In nucleotides, the CDR3 is TGTGCCAGCAGTTTAAATTCACCCCTCCACTTT.

J is TRBJ1-1 and V is TRBV12-3 or TRBV12-4; no reliable D call. Trimming removed 4 bases from V and 1 base from J, with 7 bases in between. This CDR3 has 13 residues. The CDR3 bases are TGTGCCAGCAGTTCAAGAGGGAACACTGAAGCTTTCTTT. Amino acids: CASSSRGNTEAFF.

The rearrangement links TRBV10-3 to TRBJ1-2, with D possibly matching TRBD1 (6 bases). V lost 10 bases and J 6 bases, leaving 18 bases between the germline ends. Germline assignment: CDR1 ENHRY and CDR2 SYGVKD. The CDR3 covers 13 residues. DNA of the CDR3: TGTGCCACCACCTTCGCAGGGGCAAATGGCTACACCTTC. Translated: CATTFAGANGYTF.

The chain uses TRBV6-1 and TRBJ1-4; D is ambiguous. The V gene's germline CDR1 is MNHNS and CDR2 SASEGT. This CDR3 comprises 15 residues. The ends were cut back, 3 bases at V and 4 bases at J, with 12 bases in the middle. This CDR3 reads CASSDGRVSNEKLFF. The CDR3 DNA sequence: TGTGCCAGCAGTGACGGTCGAGTAAGTAATGAAAAACTGTTTTTT.

This chain joins TRBV3-1 (or the pseudogene TRBV3-2) and TRBJ2-2; no reliable D call. CDR1 is LGHDT and CDR2 is YNNKEL in the germline V gene (reference sequence). The germline V and J ends were trimmed by 0 bases and 6 bases, with 2 bases remaining between them. The CDR3 covers 12 residues. CDR3 bases: TGTGCCAGCAGCCAAGATTCCGGGGAGCTGTTTTTT. This translates into CASSQDSGELFF.

The gene calls are TRBV5-5 and TRBJ1-2; a weak D match, TRBD1 (6 bases). The V gene lost 3 bases and the J gene lost 1 base, with 13 bases spanning the gap. This CDR3 has 15 amino acids. In germline, CDR1 is SGHKS, CDR2 YYEKEE (reference sequence). CDR3 bases: TGTGCCAGCAGCTCCATCGACAGGTTTAACTATGGCTACACCTTC. Its protein is CASSSIDRFNYGYTF. The whole variable domain, filled in from reference TRBV5-5 and TRBJ1-2, reads DAGVTQSPTHLIKTRGQQVTLRCSPISGHKSVSWYQQVLGQGPQFIFQYYEKEERGRGNFPDRFSARQFPNYSSELNVNALLLGDSALYLCASSSIDRFNYGYTFGSGTRLTVV.